These 15 T cell receptor beta chains originate from one sample sequenced in a study of patients and donors after allogeneic stem cell transplantation. From the RT-PCR reads, TCRdb called clonotypes with MiXCR, one entry per CDR3 protein. The sample shows around 150,000 distinct CDR3 sequences, over 35% of them seen only once. Sequenced: blood, either unsorted or a sorted T cell fraction (not recorded which). These receptors all come from a human donor who was either an allogeneic HSCT recipient or a stem cell or donor lymphocyte infusion donor (not recorded which). It is not recorded whose cells these are; they may come from a transplant donor.

This clonotype was observed a single time. The chain recombines TRBV7-8 with TRBJ2-3; 13 nucleotides align to TRBD2. Germline V gene lookup returns CDR1 SGHVS and CDR2 FQNEAQ. The CDR3 covers 17 residues. Trimming removed 5 bases from V and 4 bases from J; junction bases left unmatched: 9. CDR3 bases: TGTGCCAGCAGCCCCCCGGGACTAGCGGGGTTCGCAGATACGCAGTATTTT. It specifies CASSPPGLAGFADTQYF.

This clonotype was detected a few times. The rearrangement links TRBV10-3 to TRBJ2-3, with TRBD2 matching 11 bases. The CDR3 contains 14 residues. Germline lookup yields CDR1 ENHRY and CDR2 SYGVKD. V was clipped by 4 bases and J by 5 bases; unmatched bases: 2. The CDR3, as DNA: TGTGCCATCAGTGTACTAGCGGGGGTAGATACGCAGTATTTT. This gives the protein CAISVLAGVDTQYF.

The chain links TRBV27 to TRBJ2-3, with D perhaps given as TRBD1 or TRBD2 (5 bases each). CDR1 is MNHEY, CDR2 SMNVEV, per germline (reference sequence). The CDR3 runs to 14 residues. Between the trimmed V and J ends, which lost 4 bases and 5 bases, there was a span of 13 bases. This CDR3 reads CASSWGQGVDTQYF. CDR3 bases: TGTGCCAGCAGTTGGGGCCAGGGAGTAGATACGCAGTATTTT.

The chain employs TRBV12-3 or TRBV12-4 and TRBJ1-1; D not certain. The CDR3 extends over 12 amino acids. The V and J ends lost 0 bases and 4 bases respectively, with 3 bases between them. In DNA, the CDR3 is TGTGCCAGCAGTTTAGCGCCCACTGAAGCTTTCTTT. As protein: CASSLAPTEAFF.

The chain has TRBV4-3 and TRBJ1-1; 7 bases line up with TRBD1. Losses at the gene ends were 1 base for V and 6 bases for J; bases not matched to a gene: 8. The length of the CDR3 is 15 residues. The germline CDR1 and CDR2 sequences are LGHNA and YSLEER. For the CDR3, the DNA is TGCGCCAGCAGCCAAGGTCACAGGGGCAATCCTGAAGCTTTCTTT. Translating gives CASSQGHRGNPEAFF.

V usage is TRBV20-1 and J usage is TRBJ2-3; 8 positions match TRBD2. Unmatched junction bases numbered 4, after V lost 1 base and J lost 1 base. This CDR3 is 15 amino acids long. CDR1 is DFQATT and CDR2 is SNEGSKA in the germline V gene (reference sequence). The CDR3 DNA reads as TGCAGTGCTAGAGGGGTTAGCGGGGGCACAGATACGCAGTATTTT. It codes for CSARGVSGGTDTQYF.

The CDR3 DNA is TGTGCCAGCAGTTACTCGACGGGGGGTGCGAACACCGGGGAGCTGTTTTTT. It specifies CASSYSTGGANTGELFF. The chain is built from TRBV6-2 or TRBV6-3 and TRBJ2-2; 7 bases line up with TRBD2. J was trimmed by 0 bases and V by 0 bases; bases with no gene match: 4. The CDR3 has 17 residues. The V gene's germline CDR1 is MNHEY and CDR2 SVGEGT.

The rearrangement links TRBV5-1 to TRBJ1-3; TRBD1 matches 7 bases. This CDR3 is 14 amino acids long. The ends lost 8 bases at V and 2 bases at J; junction bases unmatched: 7. The germline V gene encodes CDR1 SGHRS and CDR2 YFSETQ. CDR3: CASRKGATGNTIYF. The CDR3 nucleotides are TGCGCCAGTCGGAAGGGGGCTACTGGAAACACCATATATTTT.

This clonotype was found once. The chain uses TRBV29-1 and TRBJ2-1; D is possibly TRBD1 (6 bases). Germline lookup yields CDR1 SQVTM and CDR2 ANQGSEA. The CDR3 sequence is 10 residues long. The V end was cut by 6 bases, the J end by 13 bases, with 13 bases between. This CDR3 is CSVESRGQFF. The CDR3 bases are TGCAGCGTAGAGAGCAGGGGACAGTTCTTC.

The rearrangement joins TRBV12-3 or TRBV12-4 to TRBJ2-1; 7 bases match TRBD1. V lost 11 bases, J lost 7 bases, and 14 bases stayed unmatched. There are 14 residues in the CDR3. In nucleotides, the CDR3 is TGTGCCTCTACAAGTCGGGACAGTAGGAATGAGCAGTTCTTC. Its translation: CASTSRDSRNEQFF.

This chain joins TRBV20-1 and TRBJ1-6, with 9 bases matching TRBD1. Germline V gives CDR1 DFQATT, CDR2 SNEGSKA (reference sequence). This CDR3 comprises 15 residues. V dropped 5 bases and J dropped 4; count of bases not matched to a gene: 6. CDR3 amino acids: CSASDRGLYNSPLHF. In DNA, the CDR3 is TGCAGTGCTTCCGACAGGGGGTTGTATAATTCACCCCTCCACTTT.

For this clonotype: At one end the junction does not follow the germline gene, possibly because of a read error. This rearrangement joins TRBV20-1 to TRBJ1-2, with D unresolved. The CDR3 runs to 13 residues. Germline V gene sequence: CDR1 DFQATT, CDR2 SNEGSKA (reference sequence). CDR3: CSAGITALGREGF. CDR3 coding DNA: TGCAGTGCGGGAATAACAGCGTTGGGCCGGGAGGGCTTC.

This rearrangement joins TRBV12-3 or TRBV12-4 to TRBJ2-3; no firm D call. The ends were cut back, 6 bases at V and 10 bases at J, with 11 bases in the middle. The CDR3 contains 11 residues. CDR3 loop: CASSSSYPQYF. The CDR3 region has the DNA TGTGCCAGCAGCTCCAGCTATCCGCAGTATTTT.

This clonotype has just a few counts. The CDR3 loop is CASSSYRANYGYTF. For the CDR3, the DNA is TGTGCCAGCAGCTCCTACAGGGCTAACTATGGCTACACCTTC. The V gene is TRBV7-9, the J gene TRBJ1-2; possibly TRBD1 for D (6 bases). Germline V gene lookup returns CDR1 SEHNR and CDR2 FQNEAQ (reference sequence). The length of the CDR3 is 14 residues. The germline V and J ends were trimmed by 4 bases and 0 bases, with 9 bases remaining between them.

The chain combines TRBV24-1 with TRBJ1-4, with 11 bases aligning to TRBD1. The junction had 7 bases not matched to a gene; V was cut back by 4 bases and J by 7 bases. The CDR3 is 16 residues long. Germline loops: CDR1 KGHDR, CDR2 SFDVKD. The CDR3 reads CATSDPSGTGGEKLFF. In nucleotides, the CDR3 is TGTGCCACCAGTGACCCCTCCGGGACAGGGGGTGAAAAACTGTTTTTT.